This passage covers 20 T cell receptor beta chains from one sample sequenced in a study of T-cell reconstitution after alpha-beta-depleted transplantation in children. The library targeted TCRbeta and was prepared with unique molecular identifiers. TCRdb re-called the PCR reads through MiXCR, storing one row per CDR3 protein. The sample contains about 98,000 distinct CDR3 sequences, 20% to 30% of which appear only once. This specimen consisted of PBMCs, obtained before TCRalphabeta/CD19-depleted stem cell transplant. The receptor set was obtained from a boy younger than 10 with acute lymphoblastic leukemia, due to receive a stem cell transplant.

The chain employs TRBV20-1 and TRBJ2-1; D is uncertain. This CDR3 contains 11 residues. CDR1 and CDR2 from the germline V gene are DFQATT and SNEGSKA (reference sequence). Deletions cut 3 bases from V and 3 bases from J, with 3 bases between. The CDR3, as DNA: TGCAGTGCTAGTTTCTACAATGAGCAGTTCTTC. Translating it yields CSASFYNEQFF.

The chain joins TRBV29-1 to TRBJ2-7; either TRBD1 or TRBD2 may fit D (5 bases each). Between the trimmed V and J ends, which lost 4 bases and 0 bases, there was a span of 13 bases. This CDR3 has 14 amino acids. Looked up from germline, CDR1 is SQVTM and CDR2 is ANQGSEA. Written as DNA, the CDR3 is TGCAGCGTTGCCGGGGCACACAACTCCTACGAGCAGTACTTC. Its protein is CSVAGAHNSYEQYF.

This clonotype was observed a few times. This chain links TRBV5-1 with TRBJ1-1, with 7 nucleotides matching TRBD1. The ends lost 5 bases at V and 2 bases at J; junction bases unmatched: 3. The CDR3 contains 13 residues. Per germline, CDR1 SGHRS and CDR2 YFSETQ. CDR3 region: CASRGDSNTEAFF. CDR3 in DNA: TGCGCCAGCAGAGGGGACAGCAACACTGAAGCTTTCTTT.

This clonotype appeared a few times. The chain links TRBV27 to TRBJ1-1, with D possibly TRBD1 on 5 matching bases. The CDR3 is made up of 14 amino acids. The V gene's germline CDR1 is MNHEY and CDR2 SMNVEV (reference sequence). Trimming stripped 6 bases from V and 7 bases from J, with 18 bases between. CDR3 nucleotide sequence: TGTGCCAGCAGCCTCCGAAGCGGGACGGTTGAAGCTTTCTTT. Protein sequence: CASSLRSGTVEAFF.

V gene TRBV7-2 combines with J gene TRBJ1-2; weak D call: TRBD1 (5 bases). Germline lookup yields CDR1 SGHTA and CDR2 FQGNSA. The CDR3 loop spans 15 amino acids. Trimming pared 2 bases from V and 6 bases from J, leaving 16 bases between. The CDR3 here is CASSLSGREWHGYTF. The CDR3 DNA follows: TGTGCCAGCAGCTTAAGCGGCAGGGAATGGCATGGCTACACCTTC.

This chain joins TRBV15 and TRBJ2-7; TRBD2 aligns across 10 bases. CDR3 length: 19 residues. V gave up 5 bases and J gave up 1 base; unmatched junction bases: 17. Germline V lookup: CDR1 LNHNV, CDR2 YYDKDF (reference sequence). In DNA, the CDR3 is TGTGCCACCAGCTGGACTAGCGGAGGCCCCTCAAGCAAATCCTACGAGCAGTACTTC. It is translated as CATSWTSGGPSSKSYEQYF.

The chain couples TRBV5-4 to TRBJ2-5, with TRBD2 identical over 8 bases. This CDR3 region has 13 residues. V shed 2 bases, J shed 5 bases, and the junction held 2 bases outside the gene matches. CDR1 and CDR2 (germline): SGHNT, YYREEE (reference sequence). CDR3 bases: TGTGCCAGCAGCTTCCGGGAGGGGGAGACCCAGTACTTC. This sequence encodes CASSFREGETQYF. The full variable domain, with the rest looked up from reference TRBV5-4 and TRBJ2-5, is ETGVTQSPTHLIKTRGQQVTLRCSSQSGHNTVSWYQQALGQGPQFIFQYYREEENGRGNFPPRFSGLQFPNYSSELNVNALELDDSALYLCASSFREGETQYFGPGTRLLVL.

This chain connects TRBV24-1 to TRBJ1-2, with 9 bases identical to TRBD1. In germline, CDR1 is KGHDR, CDR2 SFDVKD. The CDR3 is 14 amino acids. With 7 bases clipped from V and 8 bases from J, the junction kept 10 bases outside the gene matches. CDR3 sequence: CATRTIDRGCGYTF. The CDR3 DNA reads as TGTGCCACCAGGACGATAGACAGGGGGTGCGGCTACACCTTC.

This clonotype has only a few counts. The rearrangement joins TRBV18 to TRBJ2-5, with TRBD2 identical over 9 bases. With 0 bases clipped from V and 5 bases from J, the junction kept 7 bases outside the gene matches. CDR3 length: 16 residues. Per the germline V gene, CDR1 is KGHSH and CDR2 is LQKENI. The CDR3: CASSPPAGGQYETQYF. The CDR3 DNA sequence: TGTGCCAGCTCACCACCGGCGGGAGGGCAGTACGAGACCCAGTACTTC.

The chain links TRBV21-1 to TRBJ1-6; whether TRBD1, the table's D call, matches the DNA was not checked. TRBV21-1 is tagged as a pseudogene. CDR3 length equals 17 residues. The CDR3 nucleotides are TGTGCCAGCAGCCCCTGGAAAAGGGTAGCCACTCGGTCACCCCTCCACTTT. Protein sequence: CASSPWKRVATRSPLHF.

In this sample, this clonotype turned up many times. V gene TRBV29-1 combines with J gene TRBJ1-2, with D tentatively TRBD1 (5 bases). Trimming shortened V by 4 bases and J by 8 bases, and 11 bases separated the two germline ends. In germline, CDR1 is SQVTM, CDR2 ANQGSEA. The CDR3 length is 11 residues. CDR3 region: CSVALGRGYTF. Written as DNA, the CDR3 is TGCAGCGTTGCCCTGGGGCGGGGCTACACCTTC.

This clonotype was recorded a few times. The V and J genes are TRBV5-1 and TRBJ2-3; 9 bases line up with TRBD2. Germline values: CDR1 SGHRS, CDR2 YFSETQ. Losses at the gene ends were 7 bases for V and 2 bases for J; bases not matched to a gene: 11. The CDR3 runs to 16 residues. The CDR3 here is CASQVDLAGLTDTQYF. CDR3 nucleotides: TGCGCCAGCCAAGTGGATCTAGCGGGACTCACAGATACGCAGTATTTT.

This chain uses TRBV10-3 with TRBJ1-5; tentative D call: TRBD1 (5 bases). V dropped 2 bases and J dropped 0 bases, with 8 bases sitting between them. Germline CDR1 is ENHRY and CDR2 is SYGVKD. The CDR3 consists of 15 residues. The CDR3 protein is CAISEQGGSNQPQHF. Written as DNA, the CDR3 is TGTGCCATCAGTGAGCAGGGAGGTAGCAATCAGCCCCAGCATTTT.

This clonotype was recorded many times. Its ends do not fully match the called genes, so a read error is possible. The V and J genes are TRBV20-1 and TRBJ2-7; 7 nucleotides line up with TRBD2. CDR3 length: 13 amino acids. CDR1 DFQATT and CDR2 SNEGSKA come from the germline V gene (reference sequence). The CDR3 sequence is CSAREGLASGGSF. The CDR3 region has the DNA TGCAGTGCCAGGGAGGGTTTGGCTAGCGGTGGGAGCTTC.

Only a few counts were recorded for this clonotype. The genes are TRBV15 and TRBJ2-3; 10 bases are shared with TRBD2. In germline, CDR1 is LNHNV, CDR2 YYDKDF (reference sequence). There are 16 residues in the CDR3. J gave up 3 bases and V 3 bases, and 6 bases lay outside the gene matches. CDR3 residues: CATSSGLAEGTDTQYF. The CDR3 coding sequence is TGTGCCACCAGCAGTGGACTAGCGGAGGGAACAGATACGCAGTATTTT.

The chain joins TRBV4-2 to TRBJ2-1, with D possibly matching TRBD2 (6 bases). Trimming removed 2 bases at V and 5 bases at J, with 16 bases between. The germline gives CDR1 LGHNA, CDR2 YNFKEQ. CDR3 length: 16 residues. CDR3 in amino acids: CASSQPGGSGDNEQFF. CDR3 sequence (DNA): TGTGCCAGCAGCCAACCCGGTGGTAGCGGAGACAATGAGCAGTTCTTC.

This chain connects TRBV4-2 to TRBJ2-7; TRBD2 matches 9 bases. This CDR3 has 15 amino acids. CDR1 and CDR2 from the germline V gene are LGHNA and YNFKEQ. V lost 4 bases, J lost 7 bases, and 11 bases stayed unmatched. CDR3 loop: CASSRLAEGPREQYF. CDR3 sequence (DNA): TGTGCCAGCAGCCGACTAGCGGAGGGGCCGCGAGAGCAGTACTTC.

This clonotype was counted only a few times. This chain uses TRBV5-1 with TRBJ2-5, with D hard to call. Germline V CDR1 and CDR2: SGHRS, YFSETQ. CDR3 length: 13 amino acids. V was trimmed by 4 bases and J by 3 bases, leaving 10 bases between them. In DNA form, the CDR3 reads TGCGCCAGCAGCCCACAACCGGAAGAGACCCAGTACTTC. Its translation: CASSPQPEETQYF. Full variable domain (rest looked up from reference TRBV5-1 and TRBJ2-5): KAGVTQTPRYLIKTRGQQVTLSCSPISGHRSVSWYQQTPGQGLQFLFEYFSETQRNKGNFPGRFSGRQFSNSRSEMNVSTLELGDSALYLCASSPQPEETQYFGPGTRLLVL.

This clonotype turned up a few times. The rearrangement joins TRBV6-1 to TRBJ2-7, with 11 bases fitting TRBD2. Germline trimming cut 2 bases from V and 5 bases from J; bases unmatched to any gene: 5. Germline CDR1 and CDR2: MNHNS and SASEGT. The CDR3 length is 15 residues. The CDR3 protein is CASSELLAGVDEQYF. CDR3 in DNA: TGTGCCAGCAGTGAACTACTAGCGGGAGTTGACGAGCAGTACTTC.

A few counts support this clonotype. The J gene is TRBJ1-2, the V gene TRBV7-9; D call uncertain. Germline V CDR1 and CDR2: SEHNR, FQNEAQ (reference sequence). This CDR3 contains 14 residues. V was trimmed by 3 bases and J by 8 bases, leaving 16 bases between them. The CDR3 nucleotides are TGTGCCAGCAGCTTGAACAGCCGGAGGGAGGGCTACACCTTC. Its protein product is CASSLNSRREGYTF. Complete variable domain (other parts from reference TRBV7-9 and TRBJ1-2): DTGVSQNPRHKITKRGQNVTFRCDPISEHNRLYWYRQTLGQGPEFLTYFQNEAQLEKSRLLSDRFSAERPKGSFSTLEIQRTEQGDSAMYLCASSLNSRREGYTFGSGTRLTVV.